A single sample is the source of the 27 T cell receptor beta chains below, sequenced in a study of a mutant IDH1 vaccine in newly diagnosed glioma. Time point noted: baseline, week 1 (first vaccination visit). Treatment given: pre-vaccination baseline after standard-of-care therapy. TCRdb keeps only in-frame clones here, not all; method: immunoSEQ multiplex PCR. The top ten clones hold 5.3% of a sample with tens of thousands of clones, almost 85% of them seen once. The sample was PBMCs, taken from a glioma patient treated with radiotherapy, temozolomide or both. These receptors all come from a middle-aged man with glioma. Some clones in this sample may be carry-over from other donors' samples.

The chain combines TRBV14 with TRBJ1-2, with D possibly matching TRBD1 (6 bases). Trimming removed 3 bases at V and 4 bases at J, with 15 bases between. CDR3 length equals 15 residues. Looked up from germline, CDR1 is SGHDN and CDR2 is FVKESK. This CDR3 is CASSQRAGTSYGYTF. DNA of the CDR3: TGTGCCAGCAGCCAGAGAGCCGGGACATCCTATGGCTACACCTTC.

This chain's CDR3 is CASSSRLTDTQYF. As DNA, the CDR3 is TGTGCCAGCAGCAGTCGGCTCACAGATACGCAGTATTTT. The rearrangement joins TRBV7-9 to TRBJ2-3; D remains unclear. Trimming took 5 bases from V and 2 from J, leaving 8 bases between them. This CDR3 is 13 amino acids long. Germline CDR1 SEHNR, CDR2 FQNEAQ (reference sequence).

This clone appeared a single time. The chain recombines TRBV7-9 with TRBJ2-7; D ambiguous. CDR3 length: 12 amino acids. In germline, CDR1 is SEHNR, CDR2 FQNEAQ (reference sequence). V lost 2 bases and J 6 bases, leaving 8 bases between the germline ends. The CDR3 reads CASSLNPIEQYF. The DNA for the CDR3 is TGTGCCAGCAGCTTAAACCCGATCGAGCAGTACTTC.

The chain uses TRBV7-6 and TRBJ2-7; 9 positions match TRBD1. V dropped 5 bases and J dropped 3; count of bases not matched to a gene: 5. This CDR3 comprises 14 residues. CDR1 and CDR2 from the germline V gene are SGHVS and FNYEAQ. DNA of the CDR3: TGTGCCAGCAGCGCGGACAGGGGTTTCTACGAGCAGTACTTC. Protein sequence: CASSADRGFYEQYF.

This rearrangement joins TRBV25-1 to TRBJ2-2; no clear D gene. With 2 bases removed from V and 8 bases from J, the gap between germline ends came to 6 bases. The germline V gene has CDR1 MGHDK and CDR2 SYGVNS. CDR3 length equals 12 residues. The CDR3 bases are TGTGCCAGCAGTGAAAGGTGGGGGGAGCTGTTTTTT. Translation gives CASSERWGELFF.

The V gene is TRBV5-4, the J gene TRBJ1-1; 8 nucleotides match TRBD1. V shed 7 bases and J 5 bases; nucleotides not matched to a gene: 10. Germline values: CDR1 SGHNT, CDR2 YYREEE (reference sequence). The CDR3 length is 14 residues. For the CDR3, the DNA is TGTGCCAGCGAAGGACAGGGAGGGATAACTGAAGCTTTCTTT. The encoded protein is CASEGQGGITEAFF.

J is TRBJ1-2 and V is TRBV19, with D maybe TRBD1 (5 bases). CDR1 and CDR2 (germline): LNHDA, SQIVND (reference sequence). Trimming pared 4 bases from V and 8 bases from J, leaving 11 bases between. This CDR3 is built from 12 residues. The CDR3 reads CASSNGARGYTF. The CDR3 DNA follows: TGTGCCAGTAGTAATGGGGCACGGGGCTACACCTTC.

The CDR3 DNA sequence: TGCGCCAGCAGCCAAGAATTATACACTGAAGCTTTCTTT. Its protein product is CASSQELYTEAFF. The chain is built from TRBV5-1 and TRBJ1-1; D uncertain. V was pared by 4 bases and J by 3 bases, with 10 bases between. CDR3 length: 13 residues. Germline loops: CDR1 SGHRS, CDR2 YFSETQ.

CDR3 residues: CASSLTMGILEFF. CDR3 DNA: TGTGCCAGCAGCCTCACAATGGGAATCTTGGAGTTCTTC. This rearrangement joins TRBV14 to TRBJ2-1; D call uncertain. Germline assignment: CDR1 SGHDN and CDR2 FVKESK. The CDR3 totals 13 residues. V was shortened by 4 bases and J by 14 bases, with 18 bases between the two germline ends.

J is TRBJ2-3 and V is TRBV2; no clear D gene. The CDR3 sequence is 13 residues long. CDR1 is SNHLY, CDR2 FYNNEI, per germline. V gave up 6 bases and J gave up 6 bases, with 13 bases separating them. The CDR3 region is CASSSLFRDTQYF. CDR3 coding DNA: TGTGCCAGCAGCTCCCTCTTTCGGGATACGCAGTATTTT.

The chain links TRBV9 to TRBJ1-2; possibly TRBD1 for D (5 bases). The V end was cut by 0 bases, the J end by 1 base, with 13 bases between. Germline CDR1 reads SGDLS; CDR2 reads YYNGEE. This CDR3 comprises 16 residues. CDR3 region: CASSVDPSGRNYGYTF. For the CDR3, the DNA is TGTGCCAGCAGCGTAGACCCTTCGGGGCGTAACTATGGCTACACCTTC.

The chain has TRBV25-1 and TRBJ1-2, with no clear D. Germline CDR1 reads MGHDK; CDR2 reads SYGVNS. The CDR3 is 13 amino acids. V lost 2 bases, J lost 7 bases, and 11 bases lay in between. The CDR3 coding sequence is TGTGCCAGCAGTGAAAGTCGCATGGGTGGCTACACCTTC. It codes for CASSESRMGGYTF.

This chain joins TRBV14 and TRBJ1-6; D remains unclear. The CDR3 has 13 residues. Germline V gene data show CDR1 as SGHDN and CDR2 as FVKESK. V shed 3 bases and J shed 10 bases, with 10 bases lying between them. The CDR3 loop is CASSQIGGSPLHF. The CDR3, as DNA: TGTGCCAGCAGCCAGATCGGTGGGTCACCCCTCCACTTT.

The genes are TRBV6-5 and TRBJ1-1; TRBD1 might be the D (5 bases). The CDR3 has 15 amino acids. In germline, CDR1 is MNHEY, CDR2 SVGAGI. The ends were cut back, 3 bases at V and 5 bases at J, with 16 bases in the middle. The CDR3 DNA reads as TGTGCCAGCAGTTATTCACGGGGGGGTTTGACTGAAGCTTTCTTT. It codes for CASSYSRGGLTEAFF.

This rearrangement joins TRBV7-8 to TRBJ2-5, with a possible D match to TRBD1 (7 bases). From germline, CDR1 is SGHVS and CDR2 FQNEAQ. The V end was cut by 5 bases, the J end by 7 bases, with 14 bases between. The CDR3 loop spans 13 amino acids. The CDR3 sequence: CASSAGGPWTQYF. CDR3 DNA sequence: TGTGCCAGCAGCGCAGGGGGGCCTTGGACCCAGTACTTC.

The chain carries TRBV30 and TRBJ2-5; 8 bases are shared with TRBD1. Trimming removed 6 bases from V and 1 base from J; junction bases left unmatched: 4. CDR1 and CDR2 from the germline V gene are GTSNPN and SVGIG (reference sequence). This CDR3 is built from 13 residues. The CDR3, as DNA: TGTGCCTGCCAGACAGGGGCCCAAGAGACCCAGTACTTC. It yields the protein CACQTGAQETQYF.

The chain uses TRBV6-5 and TRBJ1-6, with unresolved D. Germline CDR1 and CDR2: MNHEY and SVGAGI. The CDR3 is made up of 16 amino acids. V gave up 3 bases and J gave up 7 bases, with 16 bases separating them. CDR3 sequence reads: CASSYHDPWVNSPLHF. Written as DNA, the CDR3 is TGTGCCAGCAGTTATCACGACCCATGGGTGAATTCACCCCTCCACTTT.

This chain joins TRBV5-1 and TRBJ2-1; 9 bases fit TRBD2. Per germline, CDR1 SGHRS and CDR2 YFSETQ. This CDR3 spans 16 amino acids. Unmatched junction bases numbered 6, after V lost 2 bases and J lost 3 bases. The CDR3 here is CASSLTSGGHYNEQFF. The CDR3 bases are TGCGCCAGCAGCTTAACGAGCGGGGGGCACTACAATGAGCAGTTCTTC.

This chain uses TRBV7-2 with TRBJ2-5; weak D call: TRBD2 (6 bases). This CDR3 contains 14 residues. V was shortened by 5 bases and J by 3 bases, with 13 bases between the two germline ends. Germline assignment: CDR1 SGHTA and CDR2 FQGNSA. The CDR3 is CASSASVAEETQYF. The DNA for the CDR3 is TGTGCCAGCAGCGCCTCAGTAGCGGAAGAGACCCAGTACTTC. Drawing the rest from reference TRBV7-2 and TRBJ2-5, the complete variable domain is GAGVSQSPSNKVTEKGKDVELRCDPISGHTALYWYRQSLGQGLEFLIYFQGNSAPDKSGLPSDRFSAERTGGSVSTLTIQRTQQEDSAVYLCASSASVAEETQYFGPGTRLLVL.

The J gene is TRBJ1-2, the V gene TRBV30; the D gene is possibly TRBD1 (5 bases). The CDR3 covers 14 residues. Germline loops: CDR1 GTSNPN, CDR2 SVGIG (reference sequence). The V end was cut by 0 bases, the J end by 4 bases, with 12 bases between. CDR3 sequence reads: CAWSVPRVGYGYTF. The DNA for the CDR3 is TGTGCCTGGAGTGTACCCAGGGTGGGCTATGGCTACACCTTC.

The chain uses TRBV30 and TRBJ1-3; D call uncertain. The CDR3 loop spans 13 amino acids. Trimming left V 8 bases short and J 4 bases short, with 15 bases between. Germline V gives CDR1 GTSNPN, CDR2 SVGIG (reference sequence). In nucleotides, the CDR3 is TGTGCCGGCCGCATGGGTTGGGGAAACACCATATATTTT. Its protein is CAGRMGWGNTIYF.

This chain connects TRBV7-9 to TRBJ1-2; 8 nucleotides align to TRBD1. J was trimmed by 5 bases and V by 5 bases; bases with no gene match: 7. The length of the CDR3 is 14 residues. The germline V gene encodes CDR1 SEHNR and CDR2 FQNEAQ (reference sequence). The CDR3 reads CASSAGDRRYGYTF. CDR3 nucleotides: TGTGCCAGCAGCGCCGGGGACAGGAGATATGGCTACACCTTC.

The chain employs TRBV5-4 and TRBJ2-7; D uncertain. In germline, CDR1 is SGHNT, CDR2 YYREEE (reference sequence). The CDR3 is 12 amino acids. The V end lost 0 bases, the J end lost 3 bases, and 4 bases lay between the germline ends. The CDR3 bases are TGTGCCAGCAGCTTGGACAACTACGAGCAGTACTTC. It specifies CASSLDNYEQYF.

The chain carries TRBV29-1 and TRBJ1-2, with 8 positions matching TRBD1. This CDR3 contains 13 residues. The V gene end was trimmed by 7 bases and the J gene end by 6 bases; junction bases not matched to a gene: 10. CDR1 is SQVTM, CDR2 ANQGSEA, per germline. The CDR3: CSGKRTGKDGYTF. The CDR3 DNA reads TGCAGCGGGAAGCGGACAGGGAAAGATGGCTACACCTTC.

The V and J genes are TRBV29-1 and TRBJ2-5, with D uncertain. The germline CDR1 and CDR2 sequences are SQVTM and ANQGSEA. Trimming pared 7 bases from V and 1 base from J, leaving 10 bases between. The CDR3 sequence is 12 residues long. The CDR3 spells CSARLGQETQYF. DNA for the CDR3: TGCAGCGCTCGATTGGGCCAAGAGACCCAGTACTTC.

The chain joins TRBV2 to TRBJ1-2; D gene ambiguous. CDR1 SNHLY and CDR2 FYNNEI come from the germline V gene. V was pared by 2 bases and J by 0 bases, with 16 bases between. The CDR3 totals 17 residues. The chain's CDR3 is CASSEWNDQTTNYGYTF. The CDR3 DNA is TGTGCCAGCAGTGAATGGAATGATCAAACAACTAACTATGGCTACACCTTC.

The CDR3 nucleotides read TGTGCCATCGGGGCAGGGCGGAGGGGCACAGATACGCAGTATTTT. Encoded protein: CAIGAGRRGTDTQYF. The chain joins TRBV10-3 to TRBJ2-3; D might be TRBD2 (6 bases). Per the germline V gene, CDR1 is ENHRY and CDR2 is SYGVKD. The CDR3 spans 15 residues. V lost 8 bases to trimming and J lost 1 base, with 16 bases between them.